This is a list of T cell receptor beta chains from one sample in a study of radiation and T cells in renal cell carcinoma. The data were produced by immunoSEQ multiplex PCR, yet TCRdb's version contains in-frame clones alone and is incomplete. The sample carries approximately 65,000 clones, 60% to 85% recorded once. The material was blood, obtained from a patient whose treatment included radiotherapy and nephrectomy. The receptor source for this set is a man aged 55 to 69 with renal cell carcinoma. The CDR3 runs from the conserved cysteine through the conserved F or W. D genes are given only for firm matches. The size of a clone is reported for some rows only, either as once, few or many, or as a class for expanded clones.

clone_size d_call j_call v_call cdr3_nt cdr3_aa
. TRBD1 TRBJ1-1 TRBV18 TGTGCCAGCTCATCCGGGACAGGGGATAGAACTGAAGCTTTCTTT CASSSGTGDRTEAFF
. . TRBJ1-2 TRBV9 TGTGCCAGCAGCCGAAGTGGCGGGGGGCGTCGGGGCTACACCTTC CASSRSGGGRRGYTF
. TRBD1 TRBJ2-1 TRBV11-3 TGTGCCAGCAGCCCCGGGACAGCCTGGAACAATGAGCAGTTCTTC CASSPGTAWNNEQFF
. TRBD1 TRBJ1-2 TRBV11-2 TGTGCCAGCAGCCCCCCTTTCCGGGACAGGGGACGTAACTCCTATGGCTACACCTTC CASSPPFRDRGRNSYGYTF
once TRBD2 TRBJ2-3 TRBV5-8 TGTGCCAGCAGCCCCCCCGGACTAGCGGGAGATACGCAGTATTTT CASSPPGLAGDTQYF
. . TRBJ2-1 TRBV5-6 TGTGCCAGCAGCTTCAGTCTTCCGGGGTCGTCCTACAATGAGCAGTTCTTC CASSFSLPGSSYNEQFF
. . TRBJ2-5 TRBV7-9 TGTGCCAGCAGCGGCGGAGAGACCCAGTACTTC CASSGGETQYF
. TRBD1 TRBJ2-5 TRBV7-2 TGTGCCACCGCGGGACAGGGAGGCAAAGAGACCCAGTACTTC CATAGQGGKETQYF
. . TRBJ1-4 TRBV5-8 TGTGCCAGCAGCTTGGGGCAGTACAGTGAAAAACTGTTTTTT CASSLGQYSEKLFF
. TRBD2 TRBJ2-2 TRBV9 TGTGCCAGCAGCGCGGGAGGGCCGAACACCGGGGAGCTGTTTTTT CASSAGGPNTGELFF
. TRBD1 TRBJ1-2 TRBV6-5 TGTGCCAGCAGTAACCGACAGGGGGGCGACTATGGCTACACCTTC CASSNRQGGDYGYTF
once TRBD1 TRBJ2-7 TRBV19 TGTGCCAGTAGTATCCGGGACAGCTACGAGCAGTACTTC CASSIRDSYEQYF
. TRBD1 TRBJ1-1 TRBV5-6 TGTGCCAGCACCGGGACAGGGGGCCTCAGAGCTTTCTTT CASTGTGGLRAFF
. . TRBJ2-7 TRBV7-2 TGTGCCAGCAGCGGCCGGGGGAACGAGCAGTACTTC CASSGRGNEQYF
. . TRBJ1-5 TRBV19 TGTGCCAGTAGTATAGTTCCTACCCCTCAGCCCCAGCATTTT CASSIVPTPQPQHF
. . TRBJ2-1 TRBV5-1 TGCGCCAGCAGCGTGGACGGGTCCGATTACAATGAGCAGTTCTTC CASSVDGSDYNEQFF
. TRBD1 TRBJ1-4 TRBV28 TGTGCCAGCAGTTCGGACAGGGGGCCAACTAATGAAAAACTGTTTTTT CASSSDRGPTNEKLFF
. . TRBJ1-1 TRBV5-6 TGTGCCAGCAGCCTGGGACGCCTCCCCAACACTGAAGCTTTCTTT CASSLGRLPNTEAFF
. TRBD1 TRBJ1-5 TRBV27 TGTGCCAGCAGTTCCCTCACGACAGGGCTGTACCGCAATCAGCCCCAGCATTTT CASSSLTTGLYRNQPQHF
. . TRBJ1-1 TRBV7-9 TGTGCCAGCAGCACCGCCGGCCAGAACACTGAAGCTTTCTTT CASSTAGQNTEAFF
. TRBD2 TRBJ2-7 TRBV5-5 TGTGCCAGCAGCACCCCTGCCGGGGGGGCGCAAGAGCAGTACTTC CASSTPAGGAQEQYF
. . TRBJ2-2 TRBV10-3 TGTGCCATCAGTGAACAATCTGAGGAGCTGTTTTTT CAISEQSEELFF
. . TRBJ1-3 TRBV15 TGTGCCACCAGCAGAGAAGTCCGGGGGCCGACTGGAAACACCATATATTTT CATSREVRGPTGNTIYF
once . TRBJ2-5 TRBV16 TGTGCCAGCAGCCAATCGATTACGGCAGGCCAAGAGACCCAGTACTTC CASSQSITAGQETQYF
. . TRBJ2-6 TRBV29-1 TGCAGCGGTCCATTCTCTGGGGCCAACGTCCTGACTTTC CSGPFSGANVLTF
. TRBD2 TRBJ2-3 TRBV2 TGTGCCAGCGAGAGGGGACCGGGACTAGCGGGAGCGGTGTCAGATACGCAGTATTTT CASERGPGLAGAVSDTQYF
. . TRBJ2-7 TRBV25-1 TGTGCCAGCAGTGAAGGAAGGTTCGTGCAGTACTTC CASSEGRFVQYF
. TRBD1 TRBJ2-3 TRBV5-1 TGCGCCAGCAGCTCCATCCAGGGGGCCAGCACAGATACGCAGTATTTT CASSSIQGASTDTQYF
. TRBD1 TRBJ2-3 TRBV27 TGTGCCAGTGGGTCCGACAGGGGTCCCACAGATACGCAGTATTTT CASGSDRGPTDTQYF
. . TRBJ1-2 TRBV5-5 TGTGCCAGCAGCTTAGGGGTTGGGCGTGATGGCTACACCTTC CASSLGVGRDGYTF
. . TRBJ1-2 TRBV19 TGTGCCAGTAGTTCCTGGGGGCGGGACGGAGCCGTGGACTATGGCTACACCTTC CASSSWGRDGAVDYGYTF
once . TRBJ1-2 TRBV12-5 TGTGCTAGTGGTTTGCCAATGGGCGGACCCTCGCATGGCTACACCTTC CASGLPMGGPSHGYTF
. . TRBJ1-2 TRBV13 TGTGCCAGCAGCTTAGACAGATCTAACTATGGCTACACCTTC CASSLDRSNYGYTF
. TRBD1 TRBJ1-5 TRBV10-3 TGTGCCATCAGTACCGCCGGGACAGGGGCCAATCAGCCCCAGCATTTT CAISTAGTGANQPQHF
. . TRBJ1-1 TRBV5-1 TGCGCCAGCTCCCCCAGAGAGGGTTCCACTGAAGCTTTCTTT CASSPREGSTEAFF
. . TRBJ2-1 TRBV29-1 TGCAGCGCCACCGTTAAACCATCCTACAATGAGCAGTTCTTC CSATVKPSYNEQFF
. TRBD1 TRBJ2-5 TRBV6-6 TGTGCCAGCAGTTATAGGGGACAGGGGGCGGGAGAGACCCAGTACTTC CASSYRGQGAGETQYF
few . TRBJ2-3 TRBV9 TGTGCCAGCAGCGTAGGTCTAGCGAACACAGATACGCAGTATTTT CASSVGLANTDTQYF
. . TRBJ2-7 TRBV5-6 TGTGCCAGCAGCTCCAGGATAAACTACGAGCAGTACTTC CASSSRINYEQYF
once . TRBJ2-3 TRBV19 TGTGCCAGTAGTATAGGCTCAACTAGCACAGATACGCAGTATTTT CASSIGSTSTDTQYF
. . TRBJ1-2 TRBV6-5 TGTGCCAGCAGTTACTCAGGTTCTACCGCTAACTATGGCTACACCTTC CASSYSGSTANYGYTF
. . TRBJ1-1 TRBV11-3 TGTGCCAGCAGCTTACGGGCAAGCACTGAAGCTTTCTTT CASSLRASTEAFF
. TRBD2 TRBJ2-1 TRBV5-1 TGCGCCAGCAGCTTGGTGCGGGGGGGCAATGAGCAGTTCTTC CASSLVRGGNEQFF
. . TRBJ1-2 TRBV6-5 TGTGCCAGCAGTTACGTTCAGGGGTATGGCTACACCTTC CASSYVQGYGYTF
. . TRBJ2-4 TRBV4-3 TGCGCCAGCAGCCAAGGTGACAGCCGCAACATTCAGTACTTC CASSQGDSRNIQYF
. TRBD2 TRBJ2-4 TRBV5-1 TGCGCCAGCAGCTTGGCACTAGCGGGGGGTAACATTCAGTACTTC CASSLALAGGNIQYF
. . TRBJ1-1 TRBV25-1 TGTGCCAGCAGTGTTCTAGACTTATCCACTGAAGCTTTCTTT CASSVLDLSTEAFF
. . TRBJ1-5 TRBV15 TGTGCCACCAGCGAGGGCCTGGATCAGCCCCAGCATTTT CATSEGLDQPQHF
. . TRBJ2-7 TRBV4-3 TGCGCCAGCAGCCAAGAGCGGTCAGGGAACGAGCAGTACTTC CASSQERSGNEQYF
. . TRBJ2-2 TRBV6-1 TGTGCCTGTGCCTCAGCGGATGGCACCGGGGAGCTGTTTTTT CACASADGTGELFF
. . TRBJ1-4 TRBV30 TGTGCCTGGAGTGGGGAGGTGGAAAAACTGTTTTTT CAWSGEVEKLFF
. . TRBJ2-2 TRBV5-1 TGCGCCAGCAGCCGCATGGCGGGTGGGGGCACCGGGGAGCTGTTTTTT CASSRMAGGGTGELFF
. . TRBJ2-2 TRBV5-1 TGCGCCAGCTCTCAGGACGGAGCGAACACCGGGGAGCTGTTTTTT CASSQDGANTGELFF